Listed below are T cell receptor beta chains from one sample, sequenced in a study of T cell repertoires in cytomegalovirus infection. One entry per CDR3 protein, called by TCRdb with MiXCR from the reads. The sample contains roughly 120,000 distinct CDR3 sequences, roughly a third of which appear only once. What these receptors recognize is not known. The source was CD8+ T cells from cultured PBMCs, collected from culture after CMV antigen stimulation. These receptors were taken from a human donor in good health (CMV status not recorded). Some clones in this sample may be carry-over from other donors' samples. CDR3s include the opening cysteine and the closing phenylalanine or tryptophan. D genes are given only for firm matches.

D gene	V gene	CDR3 length	J gene	CDR3 protein
-	TRBV20-1	17	TRBJ1-5	CSARGTGGGISNQPQHF
TRBD2	TRBV6-1	21	TRBJ2-4	CASRYRSNQLPGGVPKNIQYF
-	TRBV7-2	13	TRBJ2-7	CASSLEPLHEQYF
-	TRBV11-2	15	TRBJ2-1	CASSLALAPSYEQFF
-	TRBV2	16	TRBJ2-3	CASSDKRSTFTDTQYF
-	TRBV7-2	19	TRBJ2-5	CASSYKGGGQPIHQETQYF
-	TRBV12-3/TRBV12-4	13	TRBJ1-5	CASSYKSNQPQHF
TRBD1	TRBV5-6	14	TRBJ2-7	CASSSPQTGGEQYF
TRBD2	TRBV6-1	15	TRBJ2-3	CASNPGLAGEDTQYF
-	TRBV19	16	TRBJ2-2	CASSIDLVGGTGELFF
-	TRBV7-8	17	TRBJ1-5	CASSLRAGPGGDQPQHF
-	TRBV5-1	14	TRBJ2-1	CASSLGSLAWGQFF
TRBD1	TRBV28	16	TRBJ2-7	CASSDDKTGGSYEQYF
TRBD2	TRBV7-2	17	TRBJ2-1	CASSLDASGGVANEQFF
-	TRBV7-8	13	TRBJ2-1	CASSLQLRDEQFF
-	TRBV14	12	TRBJ1-2	CASSQVWYGYTF